A single sample gave rise to the 29 T cell receptor beta chains below, sequenced in a study of blood T cell repertoires in COVID-19. Produced via immunoSEQ multiplex PCR; TCRdb's table is partial and in-frame only. The repertoire holds over 150,000 clones, with under 80% as singletons. The sample consisted of peripheral blood. The receptor set was obtained from a woman in her fifties or sixties with acute or convalescent COVID-19.

J is TRBJ1-4 and V is TRBV7-2; D might be TRBD1 (5 bases). Germline CDR1 reads SGHTA; CDR2 reads FQGNSA. This CDR3 is built from 14 residues. The V and J ends lost 6 bases and 6 bases respectively, with 14 bases between them. The CDR3 nucleotides are TGTGCCAGCAGGTTGGGGGGGAGTGATGAAAAACTGTTTTTT. Amino acids: CASRLGGSDEKLFF.

This sequence joins TRBV7-2 and TRBJ2-7; possible D gene TRBD1, 6 bases. The germline V gene has CDR1 SGHTA and CDR2 FQGNSA. CDR3 length: 14 amino acids. The V end lost 3 bases, the J end lost 2 bases, and 11 bases lay between the germline ends. As DNA, the CDR3 is TGTGCCAGCAGCTTCAGGGGAATGACCTACGAGCAGTACTTC. Translation: CASSFRGMTYEQYF. Full variable domain (remainder filled in from reference TRBV7-2 and TRBJ2-7): GAGVSQSPSNKVTEKGKDVELRCDPISGHTALYWYRQSLGQGLEFLIYFQGNSAPDKSGLPSDRFSAERTGGSVSTLTIQRTQQEDSAVYLCASSFRGMTYEQYFGPGTRLTVT.

V and J are TRBV6-1 and TRBJ1-1, with TRBD1 matching 7 bases. Germline CDR1 MNHNS, CDR2 SASEGT. The CDR3 is made up of 16 amino acids. The V and J ends lost 3 bases and 1 base, in that order; junction bases with no gene match: 8. CDR3 sequence (DNA): TGTGCCAGCAGTGATAGGGGGCAACCATCGAACACTGAAGCTTTCTTT. Protein product: CASSDRGQPSNTEAFF.

The V and J genes are TRBV5-1 and TRBJ2-2, with a weak D call TRBD1 (6 bases). The CDR3 contains 16 residues. V gave up 4 bases and J gave up 2 bases, with 15 bases separating them. Germline CDR1 is SGHRS and CDR2 is YFSETQ. As DNA, the CDR3 is TGCGCCAGCAGCCTCAGGGACACCCGAAACACCGGGGAGCTGTTTTTT. Translation gives CASSLRDTRNTGELFF.

This chain joins TRBV6-6 and TRBJ1-2, with TRBD1 identical over 9 bases. The CDR3 covers 15 residues. V shed 2 bases, J shed 8 bases, and the junction held 9 bases outside the gene matches. CDR1 is MNHNY and CDR2 is SVGAGI in the germline V gene (reference sequence). The CDR3 sequence is CASSYTRQGGGGYTF. The CDR3 DNA is TGTGCCAGCAGTTACACTCGACAGGGGGGAGGGGGCTACACCTTC.

The CDR3 DNA reads TGTGCCAGCAGCGTTGGTGGTGGGGGCTTTCTCACCGGGGAGCTGTTTTTT. It is translated as CASSVGGGGFLTGELFF. The chain uses TRBV9 and TRBJ2-2, with TRBD1 as a possible D gene (6 bases). The V and J ends lost 2 bases and 4 bases respectively, with 18 bases between them. Germline V gives CDR1 SGDLS, CDR2 YYNGEE. There are 17 residues in the CDR3.

This clone appeared a few times. V is TRBV4-1 and J is TRBJ1-5; D perhaps matches TRBD1 (6 bases). The V gene's germline CDR1 is MGHRA and CDR2 YSYEKL. V lost 1 base, J lost 0 bases, and 10 bases lay in between. The CDR3 is made up of 16 amino acids. CDR3 DNA: TGCGCCAGCAGCCAAGTAGGGGGAAGTAGCAATCAGCCCCAGCATTTT. Protein product: CASSQVGGSSNQPQHF.

The chain employs TRBV28 and TRBJ1-4; no reliable D call. Germline V gene sequence: CDR1 MDHEN, CDR2 SYDVKM. The CDR3 loop spans 11 amino acids. The V and J ends lost 6 bases and 10 bases respectively, with 9 bases between them. The CDR3: CASSRARKLFF. The CDR3 DNA is TGTGCCAGCAGCCGAGCTAGAAAACTGTTTTTT.

The chain couples TRBV3-1 (or the pseudogene TRBV3-2) to TRBJ2-2, with D possibly TRBD1 on 6 matching bases. The CDR3 runs to 16 residues. Trimming pared 6 bases from V and 0 bases from J, leaving 14 bases between. CDR1 and CDR2 from the germline V gene are LGHDT and YNNKEL (reference sequence). The CDR3 coding sequence is TGTGCCAGCAGTAGACAGGACTTGACGAACACCGGGGAGCTGTTTTTT. It specifies CASSRQDLTNTGELFF.

The chain has TRBV10-2 and TRBJ1-5; the match to TRBD1 covers 7 bases. V lost 3 bases to trimming and J lost 8 bases; unmatched junction nucleotides: 7. Germline-derived CDR1 and CDR2 are WSHSY and SAAADI. The CDR3 length is 14 residues. The CDR3 reads CASSEYRGQEPQHF. In nucleotides, the CDR3 is TGCGCCAGCAGTGAATACAGGGGTCAGGAGCCCCAGCATTTT.

CDR3 DNA sequence: TGTGCCAGCAGCCAAGACCTCGCCAGTCAGCCCCAGCATTTT. Amino acid sequence: CASSQDLASQPQHF. The rearrangement uses TRBV3-1 (or the pseudogene TRBV3-2) and TRBJ1-5; no firm D call. Germline V gives CDR1 LGHDT, CDR2 YNNKEL (reference sequence). The CDR3 spans 14 residues. V lost 0 bases to trimming and J lost 6 bases, with 9 bases between them.

This clone was detected a few times. V gene TRBV15 combines with J gene TRBJ2-2; D is unclear. From germline, CDR1 is LNHNV and CDR2 YYDKDF (reference sequence). V shed 0 bases and J shed 3 bases, with 5 bases lying between them. The CDR3 sequence is 14 residues long. The CDR3 DNA reads TGTGCCACCAGCAGAGACCTACACACCGGGGAGCTGTTTTTT. The encoded protein is CATSRDLHTGELFF.

The chain combines TRBV24-1 with TRBJ1-2, with a weak D call TRBD1 (5 bases). The germline V gene has CDR1 KGHDR and CDR2 SFDVKD. Trimming left V 4 bases short and J 2 bases short, with 13 bases between. The CDR3 is made up of 15 amino acids. The CDR3 is CATSDSGGGNYGYTF. CDR3 in DNA: TGTGCCACCAGTGACTCCGGGGGGGGGAACTATGGCTACACCTTC.

J is TRBJ2-1 and V is TRBV11-3; TRBD2 agrees at 9 bases. J was trimmed by 0 bases and V by 2 bases; bases with no gene match: 2. Looked up from germline, CDR1 is SGHNT and CDR2 is YENEEA. This CDR3 region has 16 residues. The CDR3: CASSLQLAGSYNEQFF. CDR3 DNA: TGTGCCAGCAGCTTACAACTAGCGGGCTCCTACAATGAGCAGTTCTTC.

The chain has TRBV4-2 and TRBJ1-2, with 7 positions matching TRBD1. V was pared by 0 bases and J by 7 bases, with 8 bases of the junction left unmatched. This CDR3 is built from 15 residues. Germline V gene data show CDR1 as LGHNA and CDR2 as YNFKEQ. In DNA form, the CDR3 reads TGTGCCAGCAGCCAAGAGCCAGGGGGAAGGGGTGGCTACACCTTC. Its translation: CASSQEPGGRGGYTF.

V and J are TRBV6-5 and TRBJ2-1; TRBD2 aligns across 13 bases. After removal of 5 bases from V and 10 bases from J, the junction contained 8 bases not matched to a gene. The germline gives CDR1 MNHEY, CDR2 SVGAGI. The CDR3 is 15 residues long. The CDR3 region has the DNA TGTGCCAGCAGTCGCCCCGGGACTAGCGGGACCGAGCAGTTCTTC. Translating gives CASSRPGTSGTEQFF.

This clone was detected only a few times. CDR3 amino acids: CASSLRRLAKPYEQYF. As DNA, the CDR3 is TGTGCCAGCAGCTTAAGGCGGCTAGCGAAACCCTACGAGCAGTACTTC. The chain recombines TRBV7-8 with TRBJ2-7; TRBD2 might be the D (6 bases). The ends were cut back, 2 bases at V and 2 bases at J, with 16 bases in the middle. CDR1 SGHVS and CDR2 FQNEAQ come from the germline V gene. The CDR3 runs to 16 residues.

The chain uses TRBV7-2 and TRBJ1-5, with TRBD1 identical over 9 bases. The length of the CDR3 is 15 residues. V was pared by 3 bases and J by 7 bases, with 7 bases of the junction left unmatched. Germline V gene lookup returns CDR1 SGHTA and CDR2 FQGNSA. The DNA for the CDR3 is TGTGCCAGCAGCTTCCGCACAGGGGGCAGCCAGCCCCAGCATTTT. Encoded protein: CASSFRTGGSQPQHF.

This clone was seen a single time. The chain recombines TRBV28 with TRBJ1-6; D remains unclear. The CDR3 is 16 residues long. Looked up from germline, CDR1 is MDHEN and CDR2 is SYDVKM. V shed 4 bases and J shed 0 bases, with 10 bases lying between them. CDR3 sequence (DNA): TGTGCCAGCAGTTCCCGCCGGAGCTCCTATAATTCACCCCTCCACTTT. This translates into CASSSRRSSYNSPLHF.

This clone appeared a few times. V usage is TRBV12-3 or TRBV12-4 and J usage is TRBJ2-7; D unclear. This CDR3 has 13 amino acids. Trimming cost V 5 bases and J 3 bases, with 11 bases left between them. CDR3 region: CASSLTYLYEQYF. As DNA, the CDR3 is TGTGCCAGCAGTCTCACTTACCTCTACGAGCAGTACTTC.

The chain recombines TRBV6-2 or TRBV6-3 with TRBJ2-7; TRBD2 matches at 8 bases. Germline V lookup: CDR1 MNHEY, CDR2 SVGEGT. Germline trimming cut 0 bases from V and 4 bases from J; bases unmatched to any gene: 8. This CDR3 contains 16 residues. The CDR3 DNA sequence: TGTGCCAGCAGTTACTCGCGTAGCGGGATTGGGTACGAGCAGTACTTC. Translation gives CASSYSRSGIGYEQYF.

The table lists this clone with a count of one. DNA for the CDR3: TGTGCCAGCAGCGTGGACAGGGGGTCAGGGGAGACCCAGTACTTC. Protein product: CASSVDRGSGETQYF. J is TRBJ2-5 and V is TRBV9; 10 nucleotides agree with TRBD1. The CDR3 totals 15 residues. Germline trimming cut 2 bases from V and 5 bases from J; bases unmatched to any gene: 6. Germline CDR1 is SGDLS and CDR2 is YYNGEE.

This clone was seen a few times. The chain carries TRBV2 and TRBJ2-3, with D perhaps TRBD1 (7 bases). The CDR3 is made up of 14 amino acids. Trimming took 2 bases from V and 10 from J, leaving 16 bases between them. Germline V gene sequence: CDR1 SNHLY, CDR2 FYNNEI. The chain's CDR3 is CASSEQGGPRAQYF. The CDR3 coding sequence is TGTGCCAGCAGTGAACAGGGGGGACCCCGGGCGCAGTATTTT.

The rearrangement links TRBV24-1 to TRBJ2-2; 10 bases map to TRBD2. The CDR3 sequence is 16 residues long. Germline CDR1 is KGHDR and CDR2 is SFDVKD. Trimming at V came to 9 bases and at J to 5 bases, leaving 11 bases not matched to a gene. CDR3 DNA sequence: TGTGCCACCGGCAAAACGGGACTAGCGAGGACCGGGGAGCTGTTTTTT. Its translation is CATGKTGLARTGELFF.

The J gene is TRBJ1-5, the V gene TRBV5-4, with 10 bases that match TRBD1. Germline V gene data show CDR1 as SGHNT and CDR2 as YYREEE (reference sequence). The trim removed 0 bases at V and 2 bases at J, leaving 2 bases unmatched. The CDR3 covers 16 residues. For the CDR3, the DNA is TGTGCCAGCAGCTTGGGAGGGACAGGGGGCAATCAGCCCCAGCATTTT. Its translation: CASSLGGTGGNQPQHF.

This clone was detected a few times. The chain carries TRBV30 and TRBJ2-7, with TRBD1 matching 8 bases. The V gene's germline CDR1 is GTSNPN and CDR2 SVGIG (reference sequence). Trimming took 6 bases from V and 6 from J; bases not matched to a gene: 13. The CDR3 is made up of 14 amino acids. CDR3 amino acids: CACTSLTGVAEQYF. The DNA of the CDR3 is TGTGCCTGTACGAGCCTGACAGGGGTTGCCGAGCAGTACTTC.

The chain carries TRBV20-1 and TRBJ2-1, with D perhaps TRBD2 (5 bases). Germline loops: CDR1 DFQATT, CDR2 SNEGSKA (reference sequence). This CDR3 has 10 residues. Trimming stripped 5 bases from V and 8 bases from J, with 7 bases between. The DNA for the CDR3 is TGCAGTGCTGGCGGGTATGAGCAGTTCTTC. Protein product: CSAGGYEQFF.

DNA for the CDR3: TGTGCCAGCAGTTACGAGGGAGGAAGGACTGAAGCTTTCTTT. Translated: CASSYEGGRTEAFF. This rearrangement joins TRBV6-6 to TRBJ1-1; D call uncertain. The CDR3 runs to 14 residues. Germline CDR1 and CDR2: MNHNY and SVGAGI (reference sequence). The ends were cut back, 2 bases at V and 5 bases at J, with 12 bases in the middle.

The CDR3, as DNA: TGCGCCAGCAGCCCGGCAGGGTCTGGGGCCAACGTCCTGACTTTC. Translated: CASSPAGSGANVLTF. The rearrangement links TRBV10-1 to TRBJ2-6, with D tentatively TRBD1 (5 bases). The ends were cut back, 6 bases at V and 1 base at J, with 10 bases in the middle. The CDR3 totals 15 residues. Germline V gene data show CDR1 as WNHNN and CDR2 as SYGVQD (reference sequence).